Following are 30 T cell receptor beta chains from one sample sequenced in a study of identical twins. TCRdb processed the 5' RACE reads anew with MiXCR; each CDR3 protein has one entry. The repertoire consists of about 430,000 distinct CDR3 sequences, with roughly 18% occurring once and the leading ten covering around 10%. The specimen sequenced was naive T cells sorted from blood. The receptors come from a man between 50 and 59 years old in good health.

The chain links TRBV12-3 or TRBV12-4 to TRBJ1-6, with no clear D. This CDR3 contains 14 residues. Trimming shortened V by 5 bases and J by 6 bases, and 11 bases separated the two germline ends. CDR3: CASSPGLPNSPLHF. DNA for the CDR3: TGTGCCAGCAGTCCCGGCCTTCCTAATTCACCCCTCCACTTT.

The chain couples TRBV12-3 or TRBV12-4 to TRBJ2-3; D might be TRBD1 or TRBD2, each matching 5 bases. V dropped 5 bases and J dropped 0 bases, with 21 bases sitting between them. The CDR3 runs to 18 residues. The CDR3 DNA reads TGTGCCAGCAGTCCTCAGATCGGAGGACACCTAAGCACAGATACGCAGTATTTT. Amino acids: CASSPQIGGHLSTDTQYF.

This clonotype was picked up many times. The chain combines TRBV10-3 with TRBJ1-4, with D tentatively TRBD1 (5 bases). The CDR3 contains 15 residues. The V end lost 10 bases, the J end lost 0 bases, and 15 bases lay between the germline ends. Looked up from germline, CDR1 is ENHRY and CDR2 is SYGVKD. The CDR3 DNA follows: TGTGCCACCCTCAGGGCCCCCTCAACTAATGAAAAACTGTTTTTT. Protein sequence: CATLRAPSTNEKLFF.

This clonotype was detected many times. The rearrangement joins TRBV5-1 to TRBJ1-1, with D perhaps TRBD1 (5 bases). Germline V CDR1 and CDR2: SGHRS, YFSETQ. CDR3 length equals 15 residues. V lost 4 bases, J lost 3 bases, and 16 bases lay in between. The CDR3 DNA is TGCGCCAGCAGCCTGGTGTTTGGGGGGGACACTGAAGCTTTCTTT. Translation gives CASSLVFGGDTEAFF.

J is TRBJ1-5 and V is TRBV3-1; tentatively, D is TRBD1 (5 bases). Germline lookup yields CDR1 LGHDT and CDR2 YNNKEL (reference sequence). The CDR3 length is 14 residues. Between the trimmed V and J ends, which lost 3 bases and 7 bases, there was a span of 13 bases. The CDR3 spells CASSQAGARQPQHF. In DNA, the CDR3 is TGTGCCAGCAGCCAGGCCGGGGCGCGGCAGCCCCAGCATTTT. The variable domain in full, with the rest retrieved from reference TRBV3-1 and TRBJ1-5, is DTAVSQTPKYLVTQMGNDKSIKCEQNLGHDTMYWYKQDSKKFLKIMFSYNNKELIINETVPNRFSPKSPDKAHLNLHINSLELGDSAVYFCASSQAGARQPQHFGDGTRLSIL.

The chain combines TRBV6-2 or TRBV6-3 with TRBJ2-1; TRBD2 matches 13 bases. The V gene end was trimmed by 6 bases and the J gene end by 10 bases; junction bases not matched to a gene: 9. CDR1 and CDR2 from the germline V gene are MNHEY and SVGEGT. The CDR3 sequence is 15 residues long. The CDR3 DNA reads TGTGCCAGCAGACCTACTAGCGGGAGGGCACTCGAGCAGTTCTTC. This gives the protein CASRPTSGRALEQFF.

The table lists this clonotype with a few counts. This chain joins TRBV28 and TRBJ2-1; 13 positions agree with TRBD2. After removal of 8 bases from V and 7 bases from J, the junction contained 14 bases not matched to a gene. The CDR3 extends over 17 amino acids. Germline CDR1 and CDR2: MDHEN and SYDVKM. Here the CDR3 DNA reads TGTGCCAGCCTAATTACTAGCGGGAGGGCCTTAGGGAATGAGCAGTTCTTC. Translating it yields CASLITSGRALGNEQFF. Filled out from reference TRBV28 and TRBJ2-1, the complete variable domain reads DVKVTQSSRYLVKRTGEKVFLECVQDMDHENMFWYRQDPGLGLRLIYFSYDVKMKEKGDIPEGYSVSREKKERFSLILESASTNQTSMYLCASLITSGRALGNEQFFGPGTRLTVL.

The V call is TRBV9, the J call TRBJ2-1; 9 bases line up with TRBD2. Trimming cost V 3 bases and J 1 base; bases outside gene matches: 5. CDR3 length: 16 residues. From germline, CDR1 is SGDLS and CDR2 YYNGEE. The CDR3: CASSELAGVSYNEQFF. CDR3 nucleotides: TGTGCCAGCAGCGAGTTAGCGGGAGTATCCTACAATGAGCAGTTCTTC.

This clonotype was seen a few times. The rearrangement uses TRBV5-1 and TRBJ1-4; D is undetermined. This CDR3 is 14 amino acids long. Trimming stripped 3 bases from V and 8 bases from J, with 14 bases between. Germline V gene data show CDR1 as SGHRS and CDR2 as YFSETQ. CDR3 sequence reads: CASSSTSLNEKLFF. As DNA, the CDR3 is TGCGCCAGCAGCTCGACTTCACTAAACGAAAAACTGTTTTTT.

The J gene is TRBJ1-1, the V gene TRBV11-2; D is perhaps TRBD1 (6 bases). Trimming stripped 3 bases from V and 0 bases from J, with 11 bases between. CDR1 SGHAT and CDR2 FQNNGV come from the germline V gene. There are 15 residues in the CDR3. The DNA for the CDR3 is TGTGCCAGCAGCTTCCGAGGACAGCTGAACACTGAAGCTTTCTTT. It yields the protein CASSFRGQLNTEAFF.

This clonotype was observed many times. This chain links TRBV6-1 with TRBJ2-7, with D perhaps matching TRBD1 (5 bases). Germline loops: CDR1 MNHNS, CDR2 SASEGT. The V end was cut by 7 bases, the J end by 2 bases, with 12 bases between. CDR3 size: 13 residues. The CDR3 region is CASNTGSAYEQYF. The DNA of the CDR3 is TGTGCCAGCAATACAGGTTCTGCCTACGAGCAGTACTTC.

This clonotype was detected only once. This chain connects TRBV28 to TRBJ2-3; perhaps TRBD1 as D (5 bases). CDR3 length: 16 amino acids. V dropped 5 bases and J dropped 2 bases, with 17 bases sitting between them. CDR1 is MDHEN, CDR2 SYDVKM, per germline. CDR3 region: CASSAVWGLYTDTQYF. CDR3 nucleotides: TGTGCCAGCAGTGCCGTCTGGGGCCTTTACACAGATACGCAGTATTTT.

V usage is TRBV5-1 and J usage is TRBJ1-2; maybe TRBD1 (6 bases). The CDR3 runs 14 residues. Germline lookup yields CDR1 SGHRS and CDR2 YFSETQ. Trimming removed 2 bases at V and 8 bases at J, with 16 bases between. This CDR3 is CASSFSARGGGYTF. The CDR3 nucleotides are TGCGCCAGCAGCTTTTCGGCCAGGGGCGGAGGCTACACCTTC.

This clonotype was observed a few times. The rearrangement links TRBV4-2 to TRBJ2-3, with 10 positions matching TRBD2. V lost 1 base to trimming and J lost 4 bases; unmatched junction nucleotides: 5. This CDR3 is built from 16 residues. Germline CDR1 is LGHNA and CDR2 is YNFKEQ. The CDR3 spells CASSQVLAGAADTQYF. Written as DNA, the CDR3 is TGTGCCAGCAGCCAAGTTCTAGCGGGAGCCGCAGATACGCAGTATTTT.

This clonotype appeared a few times. The rearrangement uses TRBV2 and TRBJ2-5; possibly TRBD2 for D (6 bases). The germline V gene has CDR1 SNHLY and CDR2 FYNNEI. This CDR3 has 12 residues. Trimming removed 6 bases at V and 4 bases at J, with 9 bases between. CDR3 protein: CASSPGLETQYF. CDR3 nucleotide sequence: TGTGCCAGCAGCCCGGGACTAGAGACCCAGTACTTC.

This clonotype was picked up many times. The rearrangement uses TRBV7-9 and TRBJ1-2, with D tentatively TRBD1 (6 bases). With 5 bases removed from V and 7 bases from J, the gap between germline ends came to 17 bases. Germline assignment: CDR1 SEHNR and CDR2 FQNEAQ (reference sequence). This CDR3 is built from 14 residues. This CDR3 is CASSPSDRLGGYTF. The CDR3 DNA reads as TGTGCCAGCAGCCCGTCGGACAGACTGGGTGGCTACACCTTC.

The V and J genes are TRBV5-6 and TRBJ2-2; D gene ambiguous. V lost 5 bases, J lost 0 bases, and 11 bases lay in between. The CDR3 extends over 15 amino acids. Germline CDR1 reads SGHDT; CDR2 reads YYEEEE. CDR3 in amino acids: CASRRTDANTGELFF. The CDR3, as DNA: TGTGCCAGCAGGCGGACGGACGCGAACACCGGGGAGCTGTTTTTT. The full variable domain, completed using reference TRBV5-6 and TRBJ2-2, is DAGVTQSPTHLIKTRGQQVTLRCSPKSGHDTVSWYQQALGQGPQFIFQYYEEEERQRGNFPDRFSGHQFPNYSSELNVNALLLGDSALYLCASRRTDANTGELFFGEGSRLTVL.

This clonotype was counted ten times or more. The rearrangement uses TRBV7-9 and TRBJ2-3; no definite D call. V was trimmed by 7 bases and J by 4 bases, leaving 9 bases between them. Germline CDR1 reads SEHNR; CDR2 reads FQNEAQ (reference sequence). The CDR3 length is 12 residues. For the CDR3, the DNA is TGTGCCAGCATGGGTATGGCAGATACGCAGTATTTT. It encodes CASMGMADTQYF.

The chain employs TRBV9 and TRBJ2-1, with 14 bases aligning to TRBD2. Unmatched junction bases numbered 8, after V lost 4 bases and J lost 8 bases. Germline-derived CDR1 and CDR2 are SGDLS and YYNGEE. The CDR3 is 16 amino acids. The CDR3 reads CASSPGTSGSFYEQFF. The DNA of the CDR3 is TGTGCCAGCAGCCCCGGGACTAGCGGGAGTTTCTATGAGCAGTTCTTC.

The table lists this clonotype with many counts. The rearrangement links TRBV20-1 to TRBJ2-3, with D possibly called TRBD1 or TRBD2 (6 bases each). CDR3 size: 14 residues. Looked up from germline, CDR1 is DFQATT and CDR2 is SNEGSKA (reference sequence). Trimming cost V 6 bases and J 0 bases, with 13 bases left between them. DNA for the CDR3: TGCAGTGCCCGATTCGGGGGCAGCACAGATACGCAGTATTTT. Protein product: CSARFGGSTDTQYF.

The rearrangement uses TRBV5-5 and TRBJ2-5, with D unclear. The germline V and J ends were trimmed by 2 bases and 5 bases, with 10 bases remaining between them. The CDR3 is made up of 13 amino acids. In germline, CDR1 is SGHKS, CDR2 YYEKEE (reference sequence). This CDR3 reads CASSFGAVETQYF. The DNA for the CDR3 is TGTGCCAGCAGCTTTGGTGCAGTGGAGACCCAGTACTTC.

This clonotype was seen many times. This rearrangement joins TRBV5-6 to TRBJ1-1, with TRBD1 matching 7 bases. Unmatched junction bases numbered 4, after V lost 3 bases and J lost 8 bases. This CDR3 contains 12 residues. The germline V gene encodes CDR1 SGHDT and CDR2 YYEEEE. The CDR3 DNA follows: TGTGCCAGCAGCTCCCTAGGGGGCGAAGCTTTCTTT. It translates to CASSSLGGEAFF.

This chain joins TRBV28 and TRBJ2-1; D remains unclear. Between the trimmed V and J ends, which lost 7 bases and 15 bases, there was a span of 13 bases. The germline CDR1 and CDR2 sequences are MDHEN and SYDVKM. The CDR3 contains 10 residues. CDR3: CASIVPRRFF. The CDR3 DNA is TGTGCCAGCATCGTACCCCGGCGGTTCTTC.

The genes are TRBV29-1 and TRBJ2-7; D is perhaps TRBD1 or TRBD2 (6 bases each). Germline CDR1 and CDR2: SQVTM and ANQGSEA. The CDR3 runs to 15 residues. Trimming removed 1 base from V and 3 bases from J, with 16 bases in between. For the CDR3, the DNA is TGCAGCGTTGAAGCGCAGGGGCGGGAAGACTACGAGCAGTACTTC. This sequence encodes CSVEAQGREDYEQYF.

This clonotype has a count of ten or more. This chain links TRBV5-1 with TRBJ2-7, with 7 bases that match TRBD1. Germline V gene sequence: CDR1 SGHRS, CDR2 YFSETQ. V gave up 4 bases and J gave up 5 bases; unmatched junction bases: 9. This CDR3 has 14 residues. CDR3 DNA: TGCGCCAGCAGCCCTCGACAGGGTGCCCACGAGCAGTACTTC. It translates to CASSPRQGAHEQYF.

The genes are TRBV6-2 or TRBV6-3 and TRBJ2-7; D is undetermined. CDR1 is MNHEY and CDR2 is SVGEGT in the germline V gene. Trimming took off 5 bases at V and 4 bases at J, with 12 bases between the two ends. The CDR3 runs 13 residues. The CDR3 nucleotides are TGTGCCAGCAGTGCGGATACAACTTACGAGCAGTACTTC. Translating gives CASSADTTYEQYF.

CDR3 amino acids: CASSPGDWAGITDTQYF. The CDR3 region has the DNA TGTGCCAGCAGCCCGGGGGATTGGGCAGGGATCACAGATACGCAGTATTTT. The chain uses TRBV4-2 and TRBJ2-3, with D maybe TRBD2 (6 bases). This CDR3 contains 17 residues. The germline V gene encodes CDR1 LGHNA and CDR2 YNFKEQ. With 4 bases removed from V and 2 bases from J, the gap between germline ends came to 19 bases.

This chain uses TRBV10-3 with TRBJ2-1; TRBD2 matches 14 bases. Per the germline V gene, CDR1 is ENHRY and CDR2 is SYGVKD. Trimming cost V 10 bases and J 4 bases; bases outside gene matches: 15. The CDR3 loop spans 18 amino acids. DNA of the CDR3: TGTGCCACGAGTCCGGGACTAGCGGGAGTGGACCCATACAATGAGCAGTTCTTC. Its protein is CATSPGLAGVDPYNEQFF.

The chain employs TRBV18 and TRBJ2-7; tentatively, D is TRBD1 (6 bases). V lost 3 bases to trimming and J lost 3 bases, with 12 bases between them. The germline V gene has CDR1 KGHSH and CDR2 LQKENI. The CDR3 extends over 14 amino acids. CDR3 DNA: TGTGCCAGCTCACCCGGACAGAACTACTACGAGCAGTACTTC. This gives the protein CASSPGQNYYEQYF. The complete variable domain, with remaining parts taken from reference TRBV18 and TRBJ2-7, reads NAGVMQNPRHLVRRRGQEARLRCSPMKGHSHVYWYRQLPEEGLKFMVYLQKENIIDESGMPKERFSAEFPKEGPSILRIQQVVRGDSAAYFCASSPGQNYYEQYFGPGTRLTVT.

This sequence joins TRBV6-5 and TRBJ2-1; D assignment may be TRBD1 or TRBD2 (5 bases each). Germline CDR1 is MNHEY and CDR2 is SVGAGI. Trimming removed 2 bases at V and 4 bases at J, with 12 bases between. The CDR3 sequence is 15 residues long. This chain's CDR3 is CASSYEGMGYNEQFF. CDR3 in DNA: TGTGCCAGCAGTTACGAGGGGATGGGTTACAATGAGCAGTTCTTC.